This TCR beta chain was obtained from a study of T cell responses to AZD1222 COVID-19 vaccine (dated by TCRdb to 2020 to 2022). Notes on the research overall: AZD1222 recipients whose second dose came at about 4 weeks and those whose second dose came at about 12 weeks were combined into one group, since spike-specific TCR depth and breadth did not differ between the two schedules. TCR sequencing was performed for 230 to 250 trial participants, of whom about 210 were given two doses of AZD1222 and around 25 were given two doses of MenACWY control vaccine. Trial participants were enrolled by age into 18-55, 56-69 and 70-plus year subgroups, with approximately 150, 30 and 60 TCR-sequenced participants respectively. Findings and caveats that apply to the study as a whole: Conclusions about previously exposed vaccinees are limited because only five to seven AZD1222 recipients were SARS-CoV-2 seropositive at baseline. Because no samples from the day 14 peak response were available, repertoires could be characterized only after the peak T cell response. After two AZD1222 doses, spike-specific TCR breadth and depth were significantly higher than at day 0 and than in MenACWY recipients. In the small 56-69-year group, the increase in depth fell short of significance, most likely because of low power. Reportedly, almost half of the unique spike-specific TCRs recognized epitopes lying outside the regions that are mutated in the B.1.351 and B.1.1.7 variants. The vaccine-associated CD4 TCRs covered the entire spike protein, and the dominant responses fell in regions 160-218 and 743-854. Participants were mostly white British and included more females than males, and it was suggested by the authors that clonal diversity may have been underestimated.

The CDR3 regions of human TCRbeta chains were analyzed by immunosequencing. As for how the authors treated the data: Repertoire TCRs were matched against a reference library of SARS-CoV-2-specific TCRs generated with the MIRA antigen-specificity platform. Breadth was defined as the fraction of unique TCRs that were SARS-CoV-2-associated. Depth was defined as the fraction of total T cells that were SARS-CoV-2-associated. Using the MIRA data, each spike-specific TCR was assigned both to the spike region to which the TCR was reactive and to a CD4 or CD8 class. Log10-transformed breadth and depth values were compared by one-way ANOVA with Sidak's multiple comparisons tests. Sourced from immuneACCESS, this table was stored by TCRdb with only in-frame sequences that have V and J called. A share of the clones is absent; for the studies checked, an unresolved V gene accounts for under half, and the remainder has no known explanation. That table gives V, J and clone size, and the DNA gave D and trimming. Here the sample has about 200,000 clones; over 80% occur a single time. The ten biggest clones cover 1% to 1.5% of the sample.

In the case of this clone: Its antigen specificity is not known. No base qualities exist here, and no much larger clone lies one base off it.

From the cysteine through the phenylalanine, the CDR3 covers 14 amino acids. Of the read, only the CDR3 DNA is kept; its 42 bases are in frame from base 1. A distance of 10 bases separates the germline ends of V and J, which lose 7 bases and 0 bases respectively. According to the germline V gene (reference sequence), CDR1 reads LGHDT and CDR2 reads YNNKEL. Taken with the paper, the label for time point translates to: baseline before first vaccination. Vaccinee samples came from UK trials COV001 and COV002, including a single-blind randomized controlled phase 2/3 trial of AZD1222 (ChAdOx1 nCoV-19) in healthy adults. Trial participant PBMC samples were collected at day 0 and day 28 after the second dose for TCRbeta chain sequencing.

The sequence was obtained from an adult in good health. The sequencing used peripheral blood, collected on day 0 of AZD1222 vaccination. Recombination connected TRBV3-1 (or the pseudogene TRBV3-2) to TRBJ1-3; perhaps TRBD1 is the D gene, with 5 bases matching. The DNA sequence is given as TGTGCCAGCACAACAGGATACTCTGGAAACACCATATATTTT. Its coded protein is CASTTGYSGNTIYF.